This T cell receptor beta chain was sequenced in a study of beta chain features in type 1 diabetes. Findings and caveats of the study: The study found moderately but significantly shorter TCRB CDR3s in all four CD4+ subsets of Type 1 diabetes patients. Sequencing used cDNA, and cells with high TCR expression could therefore be over-represented. PCR might show a preference for shorter templates, equally across patients and controls.

Reverse transcription of all isolated RNA meant that expressed TCRB transcripts were sequenced. Measured with immunoSEQ multiplex PCR; TCRdb has only the in-frame clones, and not every one. The sample includes a few hundred thousand clones, 16% of them seen just once. Markers CD45RO/CCR7/CD25/CD127/CD95/CD27 served to sort CD4+ naive, central memory, regulatory and stem cell-like memory cells. This clone was counted only a few times. As yet, its antigen is unknown. Germline values: CDR1 SGDLS, CDR2 YYNGEE. The J segment lost 6 bases and the V segment lost 0 bases, leaving 5 bases of the junction unmatched. The length of the CDR3 is 16 residues.

This chain links TRBV9 with TRBJ2-1; 11 bases line up with TRBD2. The specimen sequenced was naive CD4+ T cells from blood. The sequence was collected from a man aged 30 to 39 with type 1 diabetes. The CDR3 protein is CASSVGSGRAANEQFF. CDR3 DNA sequence: TGTGCCAGCAGCGTAGGTAGCGGGAGGGCCGCCAATGAGCAGTTCTTC. The entire variable domain, with the rest obtained from reference TRBV9 and TRBJ2-1, is as follows: DSGVTQTPKHLITATGQRVTLRCSPRSGDLSVYWYQQSLDQGLQFLIQYYNGEERAKGNILERFSAQQFPDLHSELNLSSLELGDSALYFCASSVGSGRAANEQFFGPGTRLTVL.